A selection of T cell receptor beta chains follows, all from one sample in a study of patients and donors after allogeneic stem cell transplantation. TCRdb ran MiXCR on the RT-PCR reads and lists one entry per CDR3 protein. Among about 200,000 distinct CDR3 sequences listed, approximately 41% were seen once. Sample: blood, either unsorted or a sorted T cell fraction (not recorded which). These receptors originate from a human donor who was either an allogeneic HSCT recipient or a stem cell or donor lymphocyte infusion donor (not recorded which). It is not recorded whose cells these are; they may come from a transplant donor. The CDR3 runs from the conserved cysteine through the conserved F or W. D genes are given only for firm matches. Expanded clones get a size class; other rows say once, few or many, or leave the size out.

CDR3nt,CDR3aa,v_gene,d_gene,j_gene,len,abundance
TGTGCCAGCAGCTTCACCCCGGGAGAAGAGACCCAGTACTTC,CASSFTPGEETQYF,TRBV11-2,-,TRBJ2-5,14,-
TGCAGCGTCCACCCCACAGGGGTCTATGGCTACACCTTC,CSVHPTGVYGYTF,TRBV29-1,TRBD1,TRBJ1-2,13,-
TGTGCCAGCAGCTCCTACCCCCGACAGACCAATAACTATGGCTACACCTTC,CASSSYPRQTNNYGYTF,TRBV7-9,-,TRBJ1-2,17,-
TGTGCCAGCAGCCAAGATAGGTGGGGGCAGGGGGATCACTATGGCTACACCTTC,CASSQDRWGQGDHYGYTF,TRBV3-1,TRBD1,TRBJ1-2,18,-
TGCGCCAGCAGCCAAGATCACCGGGGCACTGAAGCTTTCTTT,CASSQDHRGTEAFF,TRBV4-3,-,TRBJ1-1,14,few
TGCGCCAGCAGCCCGAGACAGGGGGCCCGGGAATTGTGGGAGCAGTACTTC,CASSPRQGARELWEQYF,TRBV5-1,TRBD1,TRBJ2-7,17,-
TGTGCCAGCGTGTTGGGCACTGAAGCTTTCTTT,CASVLGTEAFF,TRBV7-9,-,TRBJ1-1,11,-
TGTGCCAGCAGCCATAGTTTGGGTTTGAGCTTC,CASSHSLGLSF,TRBV5-6,-,TRBJ1-2,11,few
TGCAGCGTTGACGGGGCCCGGGAAGGGACAGATACGCAGTATTTT,CSVDGAREGTDTQYF,TRBV29-1,-,TRBJ2-3,15,-
TGTGCCAGCAGTTTAGAAATGGGGGGCGCGATCGTGGACATTCAGTACTTC,CASSLEMGGAIVDIQYF,TRBV12-3/TRBV12-4,-,TRBJ2-4,17,-
TGTGCCAGCAGTTTACGGGAGGGGGTTTACGAGCAGTACTTC,CASSLREGVYEQYF,TRBV27,TRBD2,TRBJ2-7,14,-
TGTGCCAGCAGTCCACAGGGGTCCTACGAGCAGTACTTC,CASSPQGSYEQYF,TRBV12-3/TRBV12-4,TRBD1,TRBJ2-7,13,-
TGTGCCAGCAGCTTGGGGCAGGGGCTAGTCATGAACACTGAAGCTTTCTTT,CASSLGQGLVMNTEAFF,TRBV7-8,-,TRBJ1-1,17,-
TGTGCCAGCAGCCATCCTCTGGGGCACAATGAGCAGTTCTTC,CASSHPLGHNEQFF,TRBV3-1,-,TRBJ2-1,14,-
TGTGCCAGCAGCCAAGATGGGGCGGGAGGGGAGACCCAGTACTTC,CASSQDGAGGETQYF,TRBV3-1,TRBD2,TRBJ2-5,15,-
TGTGCCAGCAGAATCCCCGACAGCGCGAACACCGGGGAGCTGTTTTTT,CASRIPDSANTGELFF,TRBV6-2/TRBV6-3,-,TRBJ2-2,16,few